This note documents a single T cell receptor beta chain sequence. Its antigen has not been determined. One base away there is no much larger clone; base qualities are not given. TCRbeta CDR3 regions were amplified from genomic DNA using the immunoSEQ Assay, a bias-controlled multiplex PCR. On the authors' methods: The number of nucleated cells in each sample was estimated by amplification of reference gene primers within the assay. To quantify the absolute abundance of each unique TCRbeta CDR3 rearrangement, sequence reads were collapsed and filtered. For each sample, productive Simpson clonality was calculated as the square root of Simpson's diversity index across productive rearrangements. TCRdb re-hosts the immuneACCESS table, in-frame sequences only. Its copies lack some clones; in the studies checked, an unresolved V gene accounts for under half of them, and the cause for the rest is not known. For V, J and clone size, that table is used; D and trimming come from the DNA. The sample data list 150,000 to 200,000 clones, and 82% of these were observed just once. About 4.9% of the sample goes to the ten largest clones.

The source of the sample is a study of blood T cell repertoires in COVID-19 (dated by TCRdb to the early 2020s). A note on the overall study: Samples from collaborators originated in the United States, Italy and Spain and spanned both the acute and convalescent phases of COVID-19. The material from the prospective study consisted of cDNA or gDNA derived from T cells, B-cell-depleted T cells, or PBMCs. Subjects who had been exposed to COVID-19, were actively infected with it, or had recovered from it provided the deeply sampled blood TCRbeta repertoires that made up the dataset. A freely available public database, intended as a resource for researchers studying the immune response to SARS-CoV-2, is where the repertoires were released. The samples were drawn from two sources: the first 160 participants of the ongoing ImmuneRACE study, and 950 to 1,500 subjects contributed by 6 global collaborators. A de-identified subject ID, COVID-19 status, age in years and sex were almost always included in the sample metadata. Where HLA class I and class II types were available, the types were taken from metadata supplied by the sample provider, not from assay-based typing. What the research found in general, with its limitations: The amount of clinical and demographic metadata varied by source and participant and was provided uncurated.

The CDR3, from cysteine to phenylalanine, totals 14 residues. The read is trimmed to its CDR3 DNA, 42 bases read in frame from base 1. V is reduced by 3 bases and J by 0 bases, leaving a spacing of 8 bases between them. CDR1 and CDR2 are drawn from the germline V gene: SGHTA, FQGNSA. Each collaborating institution followed its own protocols to collect whole blood in K2EDTA tubes. For TCRbeta analysis, collaborators shipped samples in one of three forms: frozen whole blood, isolated PBMCs, or DNA extracted from either of those sample types. The TCR comes from a woman aged 25 to 39 with acute or convalescent COVID-19. The sequenced sample was peripheral blood. The chain was built from TRBV7-2 and TRBJ1-1; no D gene call is confident. The CDR3 here reads CASSLAQMNTEAFF. The nucleotides are TGTGCCAGCAGCTTGGCACAGATGAACACTGAAGCTTTCTTT.